This TCR beta chain was sequenced during a study of blood T cell repertoires in COVID-19. For the study at large: Whether acute or convalescent, the COVID-19 samples came from the United States, Italy and Spain. The cDNA or gDNA used as material had been derived from T cells, B-cell-depleted T cells, or PBMCs.

The V segment lost 6 bases and the J segment 8 bases; nucleotides outside the gene matches: 16. This CDR3 is 17 amino acids long. The germline gives CDR1 MNHNS, CDR2 SASEGT. Original methodology: Estimation of nucleated cell counts relied on the amplification of reference gene primers. Assay: immunoSEQ multiplex PCR; the TCRdb copy retains only in-frame clones and omits some. That table supplies the V and J calls and clone size; D and trimming were determined from the DNA. The table records more than 95,000 clones, approximately 74% of them present only once. V and J are TRBV6-1 and TRBJ1-2; TRBD1 matches 12 bases. Source material: peripheral blood. The TCR originated in a man aged 60 to 69 with acute or convalescent COVID-19. Here the CDR3 DNA reads TGTGCCAGCAGAGAATCCGGGACAGGGGGCTACGTTAAGGGCTACACCTTC. Translating it yields CASRESGTGGYVKGYTF.